This TCR beta chain was captured by sequencing in a study of T-cell memory formation after mild COVID-19. Study summary: TCR clusters were mostly confined to one donor each.

Overall study findings and caveats: Contracting clones from day 15 to 85 showed balanced CD4/CD8; later expanders favored CD4+. A subset of responding clones appeared in pre-infection memory, suggesting cross-reactive memory joined.

A 5'RACE reaction primed in the constant segment made cDNA libraries of TCR alpha and TCR beta, and these carried sample barcodes and UMIs. TCRdb independently ran MiXCR on the 5' RACE reads; one entry per CDR3 protein. Found here are 500,000 to 600,000 distinct CDR3 sequences, over 15% of them singletons; the top ten hold about 11%. This CDR3 has 13 amino acids. Germline V gives CDR1 MNHEY, CDR2 SVGEGT. V was pared by 8 bases and J by 7 bases, with 10 bases of the junction left unmatched. Comment on this clonotype: No antigen is known for it.

The receptor was isolated from an adult woman who had mild COVID-19 (a few samples of this study predate the infection). Cell type and time point are not known. The chain recombines TRBV6-2 or TRBV6-3 with TRBJ1-2, with TRBD1 identical over 7 bases. Source material: PBMCs or a T cell subset sorted from them (not recorded which). CDR3: CASARGLQGGYTF. CDR3 DNA: TGTGCCAGCGCAAGGGGGCTGCAAGGTGGCTACACCTTC.